The 26 T cell receptor beta chains below were found in one sample sequenced in a study of neurological immune-mediated disorders. Time point reported: longitudinal time-point 3. Via MiXCR, TCRdb re-called the 5' RACE reads, giving one row per CDR3 protein. This table has fewer than 85,000 distinct CDR3 sequences, around 4.5% appearing once. Sequencing was performed on PBMCs. The receptors come from a woman in her sixties with multiple sclerosis.

There are many counts of this clonotype. The germline gene is not matched at one end of the junction; a read error may be the cause. V is TRBV7-2 and J is TRBJ1-1, with D hard to call. CDR3 length equals 16 residues. From germline, CDR1 is SGHTA and CDR2 FQGNSA. The CDR3 DNA reads as TGTGCCAGCAGCTTAGAACCCCAGAGAATGAACACTGAAGCCTTCTTT. It yields the protein CASSLEPQRMNTEAFF.

This clonotype appeared many times. Here the CDR3 reads CASSPGQVPNLFF. Here the CDR3 DNA reads TGTGCCAGCAGCCCAGGGCAGGTGCCCAATTTGTTCTTC. J is TRBJ2-1 and V is TRBV5-5, with D perhaps matching TRBD1 (5 bases). The CDR3 has 13 amino acids. Trimming shortened V by 4 bases and J by 15 bases, and 20 bases separated the two germline ends. CDR1 and CDR2 (germline): SGHKS, YYEKEE (reference sequence).

This clonotype occurred many times. The V gene is TRBV20-1, the J gene TRBJ2-1; TRBD2 aligns across 8 bases. Germline V gives CDR1 DFQATT, CDR2 SNEGSKA (reference sequence). The CDR3 loop spans 14 amino acids. The V segment lost 6 bases and the J segment 4 bases; nucleotides outside the gene matches: 8. The CDR3 bases are TGCAGTGCGATAGCGGGGCTGCTATACAATGAGCAGTTCTTC. It yields the protein CSAIAGLLYNEQFF.

This clonotype occurred many times. The genes are TRBV9 and TRBJ2-3; D gene ambiguous. The V gene lost 0 bases and the J gene lost 2 bases, with 7 bases spanning the gap. The CDR3 is 14 residues long. CDR1 is SGDLS and CDR2 is YYNGEE in the germline V gene. CDR3 amino acids: CASSVALYTDTQYF. CDR3 nucleotide sequence: TGTGCCAGCAGCGTAGCACTATACACAGATACGCAGTATTTT. Supplemented by reference TRBV9 and TRBJ2-3, the full variable domain reads DSGVTQTPKHLITATGQRVTLRCSPRSGDLSVYWYQQSLDQGLQFLIQYYNGEERAKGNILERFSAQQFPDLHSELNLSSLELGDSALYFCASSVALYTDTQYFGPGTRLTVL.

This clonotype has at least ten counts. The rearrangement joins TRBV6-5 to TRBJ2-7, with 8 bases fitting TRBD1. CDR1 and CDR2 from the germline V gene are MNHEY and SVGAGI. The CDR3 is 14 amino acids. V shed 4 bases and J 3 bases; nucleotides not matched to a gene: 5. CDR3 coding DNA: TGTGCCAGCAGTTCCGGACAGGGTCGCTACGAGCAGTACTTC. Translating it yields CASSSGQGRYEQYF.

Ten or more counts support this clonotype. The chain joins TRBV5-1 to TRBJ1-4, with a tentative D call TRBD1 (5 bases). Germline-derived CDR1 and CDR2 are SGHRS and YFSETQ. Trimming removed 4 bases at V and 6 bases at J, with 16 bases between. The CDR3 is made up of 15 amino acids. This CDR3 reads CASSHSTGSYEKLFF. DNA for the CDR3: TGCGCCAGCAGCCACTCAACAGGCTCCTATGAAAAACTGTTTTTT.

The chain recombines TRBV4-1 with TRBJ1-1; D remains unclear. The ends were cut back, 0 bases at V and 1 base at J, with 6 bases in the middle. Germline-derived CDR1 and CDR2 are MGHRA and YSYEKL. The CDR3 has 14 residues. CDR3 sequence reads: CASSQERRNTEAFF. The DNA of the CDR3 is TGCGCCAGCAGCCAAGAACGCAGGAACACTGAAGCTTTCTTT.

At least ten counts were recorded for this clonotype. The chain links TRBV9 to TRBJ1-6, with 8 bases that match TRBD1. There are 15 residues in the CDR3. Trimming at V came to 3 bases and at J to 5 bases, leaving 4 bases not matched to a gene. Germline values: CDR1 SGDLS, CDR2 YYNGEE. The CDR3 here is CASSGLQGDNSPLHF. CDR3 nucleotide sequence: TGTGCCAGCAGCGGATTACAGGGGGATAATTCACCCCTCCACTTT.

There are many counts of this clonotype. V is TRBV9 and J is TRBJ2-1; D remains unclear. The V end lost 1 base, the J end lost 7 bases, and 9 bases lay between the germline ends. CDR3 length: 13 residues. Germline V gene sequence: CDR1 SGDLS, CDR2 YYNGEE. Here the CDR3 reads CASSVNDRNEQFF. The DNA of the CDR3 is TGTGCCAGCAGCGTAAATGATCGGAATGAGCAGTTCTTC.

This clonotype came up many times. This rearrangement joins TRBV10-3 to TRBJ2-3, with 8 bases that match TRBD1. Germline CDR1 is ENHRY and CDR2 is SYGVKD. With V trimmed by 10 bases and J by 3 bases, 9 bases remained unmatched. The CDR3 sequence is 14 residues long. The CDR3 reads CATGGQGRTDTQYF. For the CDR3, the DNA is TGTGCCACCGGAGGACAGGGACGGACAGATACGCAGTATTTT.

The sample holds many counts of this clonotype. The CDR3 DNA is TGCGCCAGCAGCTTGGTGGCGGGGGGGCCCTACAATGAGCAGTTCTTC. It encodes CASSLVAGGPYNEQFF. J is TRBJ2-1 and V is TRBV5-1, with 9 positions matching TRBD2. Germline V lookup: CDR1 SGHRS, CDR2 YFSETQ. J gave up 2 bases and V 0 bases, and 3 bases lay outside the gene matches. The CDR3 has 16 amino acids. The full variable domain, with the rest looked up from reference TRBV5-1 and TRBJ2-1, is KAGVTQTPRYLIKTRGQQVTLSCSPISGHRSVSWYQQTPGQGLQFLFEYFSETQRNKGNFPGRFSGRQFSNSRSEMNVSTLELGDSALYLCASSLVAGGPYNEQFFGPGTRLTVL.

This clonotype appeared many times. The J gene is TRBJ1-1, the V gene TRBV10-3, with TRBD1 identical over 7 bases. This CDR3 spans 12 amino acids. CDR1 and CDR2 (germline): ENHRY, SYGVKD. Trimming at V came to 5 bases and at J to 5 bases, leaving 2 bases not matched to a gene. Here the CDR3 DNA reads TGTGCCATCAGTATACAGGGGACTGAAGCTTTCTTT. It translates to CAISIQGTEAFF.

In its sample, this clonotype was seen many times. J is TRBJ2-3 and V is TRBV5-1; D gene uncertain. The V gene lost 1 base and the J gene lost 4 bases, with 10 bases spanning the gap. CDR1 and CDR2 from the germline V gene are SGHRS and YFSETQ. The CDR3 covers 14 residues. CDR3 bases: TGCGCCAGCAGCTTGAAGGTGGGCTCAGATACGCAGTATTTT. This codes for CASSLKVGSDTQYF.

In its sample, this clonotype was seen many times. This rearrangement joins TRBV5-1 to TRBJ2-3, with D possibly being TRBD2 (5 bases). This CDR3 is built from 14 residues. Germline loops: CDR1 SGHRS, CDR2 YFSETQ. V was cut by 4 bases and J by 1 base, with 10 bases left in between. CDR3 loop: CASSHGVGTDTQYF. The CDR3 region has the DNA TGCGCCAGCAGCCACGGGGTTGGCACAGATACGCAGTATTTT.

The sample holds many counts of this clonotype. The V gene is TRBV6-6, the J gene TRBJ2-2; 8 bases align to TRBD2. Trimming took 8 bases from V and 4 from J; bases not matched to a gene: 6. This CDR3 is built from 14 residues. Germline V CDR1 and CDR2: MNHNY, SVGAGI (reference sequence). CDR3 in amino acids: CASRGGPATGELFF. CDR3 bases: TGTGCCAGCCGGGGGGGGCCGGCCACCGGGGAGCTGTTTTTT.

This clonotype came up many times. The CDR3 DNA reads TGTGCCAGCAGCCCTGGACCTCCCCGACCTAATGAAAAACTGTTTTTT. Protein product: CASSPGPPRPNEKLFF. This chain joins TRBV7-9 and TRBJ1-4; D uncertain. The CDR3 has 16 amino acids. CDR1 SEHNR and CDR2 FQNEAQ come from the germline V gene (reference sequence). V lost 5 bases, J lost 3 bases, and 16 bases lay in between. Full variable domain (outside the CDR3, taken from reference TRBV7-9 and TRBJ1-4): DTGVSQNPRHKITKRGQNVTFRCDPISEHNRLYWYRQTLGQGPEFLTYFQNEAQLEKSRLLSDRFSAERPKGSFSTLEIQRTEQGDSAMYLCASSPGPPRPNEKLFFGSGTQLSVL.

There are many counts of this clonotype. The chain combines TRBV5-1 with TRBJ1-2, with TRBD1 identical over 8 bases. Unmatched junction bases numbered 8, after V lost 6 bases and J lost 4 bases. Per germline, CDR1 SGHRS and CDR2 YFSETQ. The CDR3 has 14 amino acids. CDR3 DNA: TGCGCCAGCACCACGGACAGGGCGGCCTATGGCTACACCTTC. It translates to CASTTDRAAYGYTF. Supplemented by reference TRBV5-1 and TRBJ1-2, the full variable domain reads KAGVTQTPRYLIKTRGQQVTLSCSPISGHRSVSWYQQTPGQGLQFLFEYFSETQRNKGNFPGRFSGRQFSNSRSEMNVSTLELGDSALYLCASTTDRAAYGYTFGSGTRLTVV.

At least ten counts were recorded for this clonotype. The J gene is TRBJ2-7, the V gene TRBV6-2 or TRBV6-3; 7 bases map to TRBD1. The V gene end was trimmed by 7 bases and the J gene end by 2 bases; junction bases not matched to a gene: 8. Germline CDR1 reads MNHEY; CDR2 reads SVGEGT. This CDR3 has 14 amino acids. The CDR3 sequence: CASIRAGTAYEQYF. CDR3 DNA sequence: TGTGCCAGCATCCGAGCTGGGACAGCCTACGAGCAGTACTTC.

This clonotype appeared many times. The J gene is TRBJ1-6, the V gene TRBV20-1; perhaps TRBD1 as D (5 bases). CDR3 size: 14 residues. CDR1 is DFQATT, CDR2 SNEGSKA, per germline (reference sequence). The V gene lost 6 bases and the J gene lost 9 bases, with 18 bases spanning the gap. The CDR3 protein is CSAGGGLLGSPLHF. The CDR3 nucleotides are TGCAGTGCAGGTGGGGGACTCCTCGGTTCACCCCTCCACTTT.

This clonotype has ten or more counts. CDR3 nucleotide sequence: TGCAGTGCTAGAGATGTGCAGGGGGTTAATAATTCACCCCTCCACTTT. As protein: CSARDVQGVNNSPLHF. This chain uses TRBV20-1 with TRBJ1-6, with 7 bases lining up with TRBD1. The CDR3 sequence is 16 residues long. The germline V gene encodes CDR1 DFQATT and CDR2 SNEGSKA (reference sequence). Trimming took 0 bases from V and 5 from J; bases not matched to a gene: 7.

This clonotype was found a few times. A read error may produce the germline difference seen at one junction end. The chain couples TRBV6-5 to TRBJ2-1; a weak D match, TRBD2 (6 bases). CDR1 MNHEY and CDR2 SVGAGI come from the germline V gene. This CDR3 spans 12 amino acids. The CDR3 reads CASSYSGGPEVF. The DNA for the CDR3 is TGTGCCAGCAGTTACTCGGGGGGACCTGAGGTCTTC.

This clonotype was recorded many times. The chain links TRBV20-1 to TRBJ2-7; either TRBD1 or TRBD2 may fit D (5 bases each). Per the germline V gene, CDR1 is DFQATT and CDR2 is SNEGSKA (reference sequence). The V and J ends lost 6 bases and 2 bases respectively, with 11 bases between them. The CDR3 consists of 12 residues. CDR3 residues: CSARDGPYEQYF. The CDR3, as DNA: TGCAGTGCCAGGGACGGCCCCTACGAGCAGTACTTC.

Many counts were recorded for this clonotype. The J gene is TRBJ1-1, the V gene TRBV7-9; possibly TRBD1 for D (5 bases). The CDR3 runs to 17 residues. Trimming removed 5 bases at V and 1 base at J, with 20 bases between. Germline V gene sequence: CDR1 SEHNR, CDR2 FQNEAQ (reference sequence). The CDR3 DNA is TGTGCCAGCAGCCTTACTGGTCCGGTGGGACGGAACACTGAAGCTTTCTTT. Amino acids: CASSLTGPVGRNTEAFF.

There are many counts of this clonotype. The chain links TRBV3-1 to TRBJ1-1, with D maybe TRBD1 (6 bases). CDR1 and CDR2 from the germline V gene are LGHDT and YNNKEL (reference sequence). The CDR3 consists of 15 residues. V was shortened by 4 bases and J by 3 bases, with 15 bases between the two germline ends. CDR3 in amino acids: CASSRPGATHTEAFF. CDR3 DNA: TGTGCCAGCAGCCGTCCAGGGGCTACGCACACTGAAGCTTTCTTT.

The table lists this clonotype with many counts. The chain combines TRBV6-5 with TRBJ2-2; D may be TRBD1 or TRBD2 (5 bases each). Germline CDR1 is MNHEY and CDR2 is SVGAGI. Trimming stripped 6 bases from V and 6 bases from J, with 14 bases between. The CDR3 consists of 14 residues. This CDR3 is CASSRAGTPGELFF. The CDR3, as DNA: TGTGCCAGCAGCCGAGCCGGGACCCCCGGGGAGCTGTTTTTT.

This clonotype was counted only a few times. The V call is TRBV19, the J call TRBJ1-4, with TRBD1 matching 9 bases. Losses at the gene ends were 6 bases for V and 3 bases for J; bases not matched to a gene: 17. Germline assignment: CDR1 LNHDA and CDR2 SQIVND (reference sequence). The CDR3 extends over 19 amino acids. The CDR3 here is CASREPFTGTGSPNEKLFF. Written as DNA, the CDR3 is TGTGCCAGTAGGGAGCCCTTTACCGGGACAGGGTCCCCTAATGAAAAACTGTTTTTT.